The 29 T cell receptor beta chains reported below all come from one sample, sequenced in a study of long-term antiretroviral therapy in people with HIV. Assay version v3.0 of immunoSEQ was used, and it was run at survey level. Clones were read by immunoSEQ multiplex PCR, and TCRdb kept only the in-frame ones, dropping some. Found here are about 43,000 clones, approximately 89% of them singletons; the top ten hold about 5%. The sequences come from unsorted PBMCs, collected 0.1 years before starting antiretroviral therapy. These receptors came from a woman between 50 and 59 years old with HIV.

The gene calls are TRBV4-3 and TRBJ1-4, with D unclear. Germline CDR1 is LGHNA and CDR2 is YSLEER. V gave up 2 bases and J gave up 0 bases, with 7 bases separating them. The CDR3 covers 15 residues. The CDR3 reads CASSQHLATNEKLFF. CDR3 bases: TGCGCCAGCAGCCAACATTTAGCAACTAATGAAAAACTGTTTTTT.

To note about this clone: This sample also contains other DNA sequences that code for the same CDR3. The J gene is TRBJ1-3, the V gene TRBV6-6; D gene unclear. The CDR3 extends over 14 amino acids. The V end lost 4 bases, the J end lost 0 bases, and 7 bases lay between the germline ends. Germline values: CDR1 MNHNY, CDR2 SVGAGI (reference sequence). Written as DNA, the CDR3 is TGTGCCAGCAGTTCCGGGGACTCTGGAAACACCATATATTTT. Its protein product is CASSSGDSGNTIYF.

The chain carries TRBV7-2 and TRBJ2-3; TRBD1 might be the D (5 bases). The germline CDR1 and CDR2 sequences are SGHTA and FQGNSA. V gave up 10 bases and J gave up 6 bases, with 20 bases separating them. This CDR3 contains 14 residues. The CDR3 DNA follows: TGTGCCACACACTTCCGGCAGGGTATCGATACGCAGTATTTT. Residues: CATHFRQGIDTQYF.

The CDR3 region is CAAAPQGSAYGYTF. DNA of the CDR3: TGTGCTGCCGCCCCCCAGGGGAGCGCCTATGGCTACACCTTC. The chain uses TRBV6-5 and TRBJ1-2, with a possible D match to TRBD1 (6 bases). The CDR3 runs to 14 residues. Germline loops: CDR1 MNHEY, CDR2 SVGAGI.

The chain is built from TRBV7-9 and TRBJ1-4, with D uncertain. V was pared by 1 base and J by 5 bases, with 11 bases between. The CDR3 is 15 amino acids. CDR1 SEHNR and CDR2 FQNEAQ come from the germline V gene (reference sequence). The CDR3 loop is CASSLEGLRNEKLFF. The DNA for the CDR3 is TGTGCCAGCAGCTTAGAGGGATTACGAAATGAAAAACTGTTTTTT.

This chain joins TRBV7-9 and TRBJ2-7; 11 positions agree with TRBD1. This CDR3 contains 14 residues. V shed 5 bases and J 2 bases; nucleotides not matched to a gene: 2. Germline V gene sequence: CDR1 SEHNR, CDR2 FQNEAQ (reference sequence). CDR3 region: CASSPGQGAYEQYF. The CDR3 DNA follows: TGTGCCAGCAGCCCGGGACAGGGGGCCTACGAGCAGTACTTC.

This sequence joins TRBV7-3 and TRBJ1-1; a possible D gene is TRBD1 (5 bases). The CDR3 contains 17 residues. Germline CDR1 SGHTA, CDR2 FQGTGA. Trimming took 5 bases from V and 5 from J, leaving 24 bases between them. The CDR3 region is CASSPGGGGARETEAFF. CDR3 nucleotides: TGTGCCAGCAGCCCTGGGGGAGGAGGGGCGCGGGAGACTGAAGCTTTCTTT. Filled out from reference TRBV7-3 and TRBJ1-1, the complete variable domain reads GAGVSQTPSNKVTEKGKYVELRCDPISGHTALYWYRQSLGQGPEFLIYFQGTGAADDSGLPNDRFFAVRPEGSVSTLKIQRTERGDSAVYLCASSPGGGGARETEAFFGQGTRLTVV.

The gene calls are TRBV5-4 and TRBJ2-5, with a weak D call TRBD2 (6 bases). The CDR3 sequence is 13 residues long. V lost 4 bases and J 2 bases, leaving 9 bases between the germline ends. CDR1 is SGHNT and CDR2 is YYREEE in the germline V gene (reference sequence). CDR3 coding DNA: TGTGCCAGCAGCATGGGAGGTCAAGAGACCCAGTACTTC. Its translation is CASSMGGQETQYF.

The gene calls are TRBV7-9 and TRBJ2-7; no reliable D call. The CDR3 sequence is 13 residues long. Trimming cost V 6 bases and J 0 bases, with 9 bases left between them. The germline CDR1 and CDR2 sequences are SEHNR and FQNEAQ (reference sequence). The CDR3 sequence: CASRDGSSYEQYF. DNA for the CDR3: TGTGCCAGCAGGGACGGAAGCTCCTACGAGCAGTACTTC.

The chain joins TRBV7-2 to TRBJ2-1; D may be TRBD2 (5 bases). The CDR3 contains 15 residues. The germline CDR1 and CDR2 sequences are SGHTA and FQGNSA. Trimming stripped 3 bases from V and 1 base from J, with 10 bases between. The CDR3 region is CASSFGVTSYNEQFF. The CDR3, as DNA: TGTGCCAGCAGCTTCGGGGTTACGTCCTACAATGAGCAGTTCTTC. The whole variable domain, remainder taken from reference TRBV7-2 and TRBJ2-1, is GAGVSQSPSNKVTEKGKDVELRCDPISGHTALYWYRQSLGQGLEFLIYFQGNSAPDKSGLPSDRFSAERTGGSVSTLTIQRTQQEDSAVYLCASSFGVTSYNEQFFGPGTRLTVL.

The DNA for the CDR3 is TGCGCCAGCAGCTTGGCGACATTAACCGGGACAGGGGGCACTAACTATGGCTACACCTTC. Translating gives CASSLATLTGTGGTNYGYTF. This sequence joins TRBV5-1 and TRBJ1-2, with TRBD1 identical over 12 bases. This CDR3 is built from 20 residues. V lost 0 bases, J lost 0 bases, and 12 bases stayed unmatched. CDR1 is SGHRS and CDR2 is YFSETQ in the germline V gene.

The chain recombines TRBV2 with TRBJ1-6; D not resolved. The CDR3 length is 12 residues. V lost 6 bases and J lost 7, with 7 bases in between. Germline V gives CDR1 SNHLY, CDR2 FYNNEI. The DNA for the CDR3 is TGTGCCAGCAGACTAGTGAATTCACCCCTCCACTTT. Translation: CASRLVNSPLHF.

The chain joins TRBV6-4 to TRBJ2-1; 8 nucleotides line up with TRBD1. Germline lookup yields CDR1 MRHNA and CDR2 SNTAGT. This CDR3 is 18 amino acids long. J lost 3 bases, V lost 4 bases, and 14 bases had no gene match. The CDR3 protein is CASSGVDRAQYFYNEQFF. The CDR3 DNA reads as TGTGCCAGCAGTGGGGTGGACAGGGCCCAATACTTCTACAATGAGCAGTTCTTC.

V usage is TRBV19 and J usage is TRBJ2-7, with 7 bases matching TRBD1. Germline assignment: CDR1 LNHDA and CDR2 SQIVND (reference sequence). Losses at the gene ends were 4 bases for V and 0 bases for J; bases not matched to a gene: 3. The CDR3 is 14 residues long. This CDR3 is CASSTTGSSYEQYF. The CDR3 DNA sequence: TGTGCCAGTAGTACGACAGGGTCCTCCTACGAGCAGTACTTC.

The CDR3 DNA follows: TGTGCCAGCAGCTTTCCGGGACCGGAGACCCAGTACTTC. Translated, it gives CASSFPGPETQYF. The chain joins TRBV5-6 to TRBJ2-5; D may correspond to TRBD1 or TRBD2 (5 bases each). Germline-derived CDR1 and CDR2 are SGHDT and YYEEEE. The CDR3 loop spans 13 amino acids. V was cut by 2 bases and J by 5 bases, with 10 bases left in between.

The rearrangement links TRBV5-1 to TRBJ2-1, with TRBD1 as a possible D gene (5 bases). Germline assignment: CDR1 SGHRS and CDR2 YFSETQ. With 2 bases removed from V and 3 bases from J, the gap between germline ends came to 15 bases. This CDR3 region has 16 residues. CDR3 loop: CASSLSSGAFYNEQFF. The CDR3 bases are TGCGCCAGCAGCTTATCATCTGGGGCTTTCTACAATGAGCAGTTCTTC.

The chain links TRBV16 to TRBJ1-1; unclear D gene. The CDR3 totals 14 residues. The germline V and J ends were trimmed by 6 bases and 5 bases, with 16 bases remaining between them. Germline assignment: CDR1 KGHSY and CDR2 FQNENV. The CDR3 protein is CASSPGWRETEAFF. CDR3 nucleotide sequence: TGTGCCAGCAGTCCGGGGTGGAGGGAGACTGAAGCTTTCTTT. Supplemented by reference TRBV16 and TRBJ1-1, the full variable domain reads GEEVAQTPKHLVRGEGQKAKLYCAPIKGHSYVFWYQQVLKNEFKFLISFQNENVFDETGMPKERFSAKCLPNSPCSLEIQATKLEDSAVYFCASSPGWRETEAFFGQGTRLTVV.

The chain employs TRBV7-9 and TRBJ2-1; the D gene is possibly TRBD2 (6 bases). Germline V gene lookup returns CDR1 SEHNR and CDR2 FQNEAQ (reference sequence). Trimming shortened V by 5 bases and J by 8 bases, and 13 bases separated the two germline ends. The CDR3 spans 13 residues. The CDR3 is CASSPGTGDEQFF. CDR3 bases: TGTGCCAGCAGCCCTGGGACTGGGGATGAGCAGTTCTTC.

The chain combines TRBV7-3 with TRBJ2-1, with 9 bases that match TRBD2. The CDR3 is 16 residues long. J lost 5 bases, V lost 5 bases, and 10 bases had no gene match. From germline, CDR1 is SGHTA and CDR2 FQGTGA. The DNA for the CDR3 is TGTGCCAGCAGCCCCCGCAGCGGGGGGAAAAACAATGAGCAGTTCTTC. Protein product: CASSPRSGGKNNEQFF. The entire variable domain, with the rest obtained from reference TRBV7-3 and TRBJ2-1, is as follows: GAGVSQTPSNKVTEKGKYVELRCDPISGHTALYWYRQSLGQGPEFLIYFQGTGAADDSGLPNDRFFAVRPEGSVSTLKIQRTERGDSAVYLCASSPRSGGKNNEQFFGPGTRLTVL.

This clone has a single count. J is TRBJ1-2 and V is TRBV5-6; weak D call: TRBD1 (5 bases). The CDR3 is made up of 16 amino acids. Trimming took off 3 bases at V and 0 bases at J, with 15 bases between the two ends. Germline CDR1 reads SGHDT; CDR2 reads YYEEEE. The CDR3 here is CASSSAPPTANYGYTF. The CDR3, as DNA: TGTGCCAGCAGCTCCGCGCCACCGACAGCTAACTATGGCTACACCTTC.

This chain links TRBV11-3 with TRBJ2-5; D might be TRBD1 (6 bases). V lost 1 base, J lost 4 bases, and 16 bases lay in between. The CDR3 runs 16 residues. The V gene's germline CDR1 is SGHNT and CDR2 YENEEA. CDR3 in DNA: TGTGCCAGCAGCTTAGCGACCCCCGGGACAATAGAGACCCAGTACTTC. Translation: CASSLATPGTIETQYF.

The V gene is TRBV6-5, the J gene TRBJ1-2; TRBD1 agrees at 8 bases. CDR3 length equals 13 residues. Trimming removed 6 bases from V and 8 bases from J; junction bases left unmatched: 8. Germline CDR1 is MNHEY and CDR2 is SVGAGI. CDR3 region: CASRGTGRGGYTF. Here the CDR3 DNA reads TGTGCCAGCAGAGGGACAGGACGCGGGGGCTACACCTTC.

V is TRBV18 and J is TRBJ2-1, with a weak D call TRBD1 (5 bases). CDR1 is KGHSH, CDR2 LQKENI, per germline. Trimming stripped 3 bases from V and 7 bases from J, with 13 bases between. CDR3 size: 14 residues. The CDR3 sequence: CASSPGQGWNEQFF. The CDR3 DNA sequence: TGTGCCAGCTCACCGGGGCAAGGATGGAATGAGCAGTTCTTC.

The table lists this clone with a count of one. The rearrangement uses TRBV2 and TRBJ2-3; D possibly corresponds to TRBD2 (6 bases). Trimming removed 8 bases at V and 3 bases at J, with 18 bases between. The CDR3 is 15 residues long. From germline, CDR1 is SNHLY and CDR2 FYNNEI. The CDR3 DNA sequence: TGTGCCAGCGGGGAAAGACTAGGTAGTACAGATACGCAGTATTTT. Translated, it gives CASGERLGSTDTQYF.

This clone showed up just a few times. The chain links TRBV6-6 to TRBJ1-1, with D uncertain. Germline CDR1 reads MNHNY; CDR2 reads SVGAGI (reference sequence). V was cut by 0 bases and J by 5 bases, with 13 bases left in between. The CDR3 totals 15 residues. The CDR3 nucleotides are TGTGCCAGCAGTTACTCGACGTATCTAGGGACTGAAGCTTTCTTT. Translated, it gives CASSYSTYLGTEAFF.

The chain couples TRBV11-2 to TRBJ2-3; D call uncertain. Between the trimmed V and J ends, which lost 3 bases and 3 bases, there was a span of 4 bases. The germline gives CDR1 SGHAT, CDR2 FQNNGV. The CDR3 sequence is 12 residues long. The CDR3 DNA is TGTGCCAGCAGCTTTGGGACAGATACGCAGTATTTT. Its protein is CASSFGTDTQYF.

This clone has a single count. The chain carries TRBV16 and TRBJ1-2; D is uncertain. Per germline, CDR1 KGHSY and CDR2 FQNENV. There are 13 residues in the CDR3. Trimming removed 3 bases from V and 6 bases from J, with 11 bases in between. CDR3 DNA: TGTGCCAGCAGCCAGGGCAGCCGTAATGGCTACACCTTC. Protein product: CASSQGSRNGYTF.

J is TRBJ1-6 and V is TRBV15, with 7 bases matching TRBD1. V was pared by 2 bases and J by 5 bases, with 6 bases of the junction left unmatched. This CDR3 region has 16 residues. CDR1 and CDR2 from the germline V gene are LNHNV and YYDKDF (reference sequence). This CDR3 reads CATSRLKTGNNSPLHF. The CDR3 DNA follows: TGTGCCACCAGCAGACTAAAGACAGGGAATAATTCACCCCTCCACTTT. The full variable domain, in which reference TRBV15 and TRBJ1-6 provide the parts outside the CDR3, is DAMVIQNPRYQVTQFGKPVTLSCSQTLNHNVMYWYQQKSSQAPKLLFHYYDKDFNNEADTPDNFQSRRPNTSFCFLDIRSPGLGDTAMYLCATSRLKTGNNSPLHFGNGTRLTVT.

This sequence joins TRBV20-1 and TRBJ2-7; no firm D call. The V end was cut by 3 bases, the J end by 3 bases, with 6 bases between. Germline values: CDR1 DFQATT, CDR2 SNEGSKA (reference sequence). The CDR3 runs 11 residues. CDR3 loop: CSASLGYEQYF. The CDR3 coding sequence is TGCAGTGCTAGTTTAGGCTACGAGCAGTACTTC.